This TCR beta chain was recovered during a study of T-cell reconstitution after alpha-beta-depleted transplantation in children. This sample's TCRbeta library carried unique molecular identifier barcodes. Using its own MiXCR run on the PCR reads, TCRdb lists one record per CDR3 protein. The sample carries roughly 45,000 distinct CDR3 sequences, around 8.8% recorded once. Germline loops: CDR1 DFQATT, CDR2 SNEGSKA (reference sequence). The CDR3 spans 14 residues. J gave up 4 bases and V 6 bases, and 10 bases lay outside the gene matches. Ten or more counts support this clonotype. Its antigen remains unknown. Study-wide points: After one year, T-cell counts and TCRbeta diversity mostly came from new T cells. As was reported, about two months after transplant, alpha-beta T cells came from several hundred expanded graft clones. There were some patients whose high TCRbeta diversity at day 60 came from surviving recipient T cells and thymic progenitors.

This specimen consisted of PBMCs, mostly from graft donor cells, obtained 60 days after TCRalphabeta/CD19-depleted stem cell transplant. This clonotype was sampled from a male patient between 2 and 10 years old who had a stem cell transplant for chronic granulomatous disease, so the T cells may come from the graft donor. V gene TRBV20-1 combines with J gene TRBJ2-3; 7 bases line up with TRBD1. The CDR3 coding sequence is TGCAGTGCGTCGACAGGGAATGTCGCAGATACGCAGTATTTT. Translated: CSASTGNVADTQYF.